Listed here are 9 T cell receptor beta chains from one sample, sequenced in a study of blood T cells in healthy people across ages. A second about 7 to 12 cycle PCR used barcoded and J-beta primers. TCRdb redid the calling of the 5' RACE reads with MiXCR, one entry per CDR3 protein. The sample contains under 1,000,000 distinct CDR3 sequences, about 37% of which appear only once. Sequenced input: blood. The receptors originated from a man between 18 and 29 years old in good health.

This clonotype occurred once. The genes are TRBV20-1 and TRBJ2-1, with 9 bases matching TRBD1. Germline CDR1 is DFQATT and CDR2 is SNEGSKA (reference sequence). The CDR3 is 16 amino acids. With V trimmed by 5 bases and J by 0 bases, 8 bases remained unmatched. The CDR3 DNA is TGCAGTGCTGAGGGACAGGGTACCTTCTCCTACAATGAGCAGTTCTTC. Translating gives CSAEGQGTFSYNEQFF.

The chain links TRBV7-2 to TRBJ1-2; D might be TRBD1 (5 bases). V dropped 4 bases and J dropped 4 bases, with 13 bases sitting between them. CDR1 is SGHTA, CDR2 FQGNSA, per germline. This CDR3 comprises 14 residues. The CDR3 loop reads CASSSAGQGYGYTF. As DNA, the CDR3 is TGTGCCAGCAGCTCAGCGGGCCAGGGCTATGGCTACACCTTC.

The J gene is TRBJ1-4, the V gene TRBV7-8, with TRBD1 matching over 7 bases. The CDR3 is made up of 15 amino acids. Trimming removed 7 bases from V and 3 bases from J; junction bases left unmatched: 8. Germline V lookup: CDR1 SGHVS, CDR2 FQNEAQ. CDR3 coding DNA: TGTGCCAGCAATTTTGACGGGACAGCTAATGAAAAACTGTTTTTT. Translating it yields CASNFDGTANEKLFF.

On this clonotype: This may be a read error: a much more frequent sequence differs by one nucleotide. The chain's CDR3 is CSVALERGGHNEQYF. CDR3 nucleotide sequence: TGCAGCGTTGCATTAGAGCGGGGGGGGCACAATGAGCAGTACTTC. V gene TRBV29-1 combines with J gene TRBJ2-1, with 10 bases identical to TRBD2. The assigned J gene may be wrong: the sequence end matches TRBJ2-7 better. There are 15 residues in the CDR3. Germline loops: CDR1 SQVTM, CDR2 ANQGSEA.

This rearrangement joins TRBV24-1 to TRBJ1-2; no clear D. CDR3 length: 12 amino acids. V shed 3 bases and J shed 8 bases, with 9 bases lying between them. Looked up from germline, CDR1 is KGHDR and CDR2 is SFDVKD. The CDR3 sequence is CATSDDLEGYTF. CDR3 in DNA: TGTGCCACCAGTGATGACTTGGAGGGCTACACCTTC.

Worth noting for this clonotype: A clone one base away is much larger, so this may be a read error. This sequence joins TRBV10-3 and TRBJ2-7, with D unresolved. CDR1 ENHRY and CDR2 SYGVKD come from the germline V gene. CDR3 size: 14 residues. The CDR3 is CATSPTMRSYEQYF. The CDR3 coding sequence is TGTGCCACCAGTCCTACCATGCGATCCTACGAGCAGTACTTC.

The sample holds a few counts of this clonotype. The chain uses TRBV12-3 or TRBV12-4 and TRBJ2-3; TRBD2 is a possible D gene (5 bases). V lost 3 bases and J lost 7, with 14 bases in between. CDR3 length: 14 amino acids. CDR3 sequence: CASSLGWERNTQYF. The CDR3 bases are TGTGCCAGCAGTTTGGGTTGGGAGCGGAATACGCAGTATTTT.

This clonotype was counted ten times or more. This chain joins TRBV29-1 and TRBJ2-1; the D gene is possibly TRBD2 (7 bases). CDR1 SQVTM and CDR2 ANQGSEA come from the germline V gene. The CDR3 is made up of 13 amino acids. The germline V and J ends were trimmed by 4 bases and 2 bases, with 9 bases remaining between them. The CDR3 region is CSVGGGPYNEQFF. CDR3 DNA sequence: TGCAGCGTTGGGGGGGGGCCCTACAATGAGCAGTTCTTC.

The chain joins TRBV5-1 to TRBJ2-1; D may be TRBD1 (5 bases). Between the trimmed V and J ends, which lost 4 bases and 5 bases, there was a span of 10 bases. Germline CDR1 is SGHRS and CDR2 is YFSETQ. The CDR3 has 13 residues. The CDR3 loop reads CASSSRDHNEQFF. The CDR3 nucleotides are TGCGCCAGCAGCAGCAGGGATCACAATGAGCAGTTCTTC.